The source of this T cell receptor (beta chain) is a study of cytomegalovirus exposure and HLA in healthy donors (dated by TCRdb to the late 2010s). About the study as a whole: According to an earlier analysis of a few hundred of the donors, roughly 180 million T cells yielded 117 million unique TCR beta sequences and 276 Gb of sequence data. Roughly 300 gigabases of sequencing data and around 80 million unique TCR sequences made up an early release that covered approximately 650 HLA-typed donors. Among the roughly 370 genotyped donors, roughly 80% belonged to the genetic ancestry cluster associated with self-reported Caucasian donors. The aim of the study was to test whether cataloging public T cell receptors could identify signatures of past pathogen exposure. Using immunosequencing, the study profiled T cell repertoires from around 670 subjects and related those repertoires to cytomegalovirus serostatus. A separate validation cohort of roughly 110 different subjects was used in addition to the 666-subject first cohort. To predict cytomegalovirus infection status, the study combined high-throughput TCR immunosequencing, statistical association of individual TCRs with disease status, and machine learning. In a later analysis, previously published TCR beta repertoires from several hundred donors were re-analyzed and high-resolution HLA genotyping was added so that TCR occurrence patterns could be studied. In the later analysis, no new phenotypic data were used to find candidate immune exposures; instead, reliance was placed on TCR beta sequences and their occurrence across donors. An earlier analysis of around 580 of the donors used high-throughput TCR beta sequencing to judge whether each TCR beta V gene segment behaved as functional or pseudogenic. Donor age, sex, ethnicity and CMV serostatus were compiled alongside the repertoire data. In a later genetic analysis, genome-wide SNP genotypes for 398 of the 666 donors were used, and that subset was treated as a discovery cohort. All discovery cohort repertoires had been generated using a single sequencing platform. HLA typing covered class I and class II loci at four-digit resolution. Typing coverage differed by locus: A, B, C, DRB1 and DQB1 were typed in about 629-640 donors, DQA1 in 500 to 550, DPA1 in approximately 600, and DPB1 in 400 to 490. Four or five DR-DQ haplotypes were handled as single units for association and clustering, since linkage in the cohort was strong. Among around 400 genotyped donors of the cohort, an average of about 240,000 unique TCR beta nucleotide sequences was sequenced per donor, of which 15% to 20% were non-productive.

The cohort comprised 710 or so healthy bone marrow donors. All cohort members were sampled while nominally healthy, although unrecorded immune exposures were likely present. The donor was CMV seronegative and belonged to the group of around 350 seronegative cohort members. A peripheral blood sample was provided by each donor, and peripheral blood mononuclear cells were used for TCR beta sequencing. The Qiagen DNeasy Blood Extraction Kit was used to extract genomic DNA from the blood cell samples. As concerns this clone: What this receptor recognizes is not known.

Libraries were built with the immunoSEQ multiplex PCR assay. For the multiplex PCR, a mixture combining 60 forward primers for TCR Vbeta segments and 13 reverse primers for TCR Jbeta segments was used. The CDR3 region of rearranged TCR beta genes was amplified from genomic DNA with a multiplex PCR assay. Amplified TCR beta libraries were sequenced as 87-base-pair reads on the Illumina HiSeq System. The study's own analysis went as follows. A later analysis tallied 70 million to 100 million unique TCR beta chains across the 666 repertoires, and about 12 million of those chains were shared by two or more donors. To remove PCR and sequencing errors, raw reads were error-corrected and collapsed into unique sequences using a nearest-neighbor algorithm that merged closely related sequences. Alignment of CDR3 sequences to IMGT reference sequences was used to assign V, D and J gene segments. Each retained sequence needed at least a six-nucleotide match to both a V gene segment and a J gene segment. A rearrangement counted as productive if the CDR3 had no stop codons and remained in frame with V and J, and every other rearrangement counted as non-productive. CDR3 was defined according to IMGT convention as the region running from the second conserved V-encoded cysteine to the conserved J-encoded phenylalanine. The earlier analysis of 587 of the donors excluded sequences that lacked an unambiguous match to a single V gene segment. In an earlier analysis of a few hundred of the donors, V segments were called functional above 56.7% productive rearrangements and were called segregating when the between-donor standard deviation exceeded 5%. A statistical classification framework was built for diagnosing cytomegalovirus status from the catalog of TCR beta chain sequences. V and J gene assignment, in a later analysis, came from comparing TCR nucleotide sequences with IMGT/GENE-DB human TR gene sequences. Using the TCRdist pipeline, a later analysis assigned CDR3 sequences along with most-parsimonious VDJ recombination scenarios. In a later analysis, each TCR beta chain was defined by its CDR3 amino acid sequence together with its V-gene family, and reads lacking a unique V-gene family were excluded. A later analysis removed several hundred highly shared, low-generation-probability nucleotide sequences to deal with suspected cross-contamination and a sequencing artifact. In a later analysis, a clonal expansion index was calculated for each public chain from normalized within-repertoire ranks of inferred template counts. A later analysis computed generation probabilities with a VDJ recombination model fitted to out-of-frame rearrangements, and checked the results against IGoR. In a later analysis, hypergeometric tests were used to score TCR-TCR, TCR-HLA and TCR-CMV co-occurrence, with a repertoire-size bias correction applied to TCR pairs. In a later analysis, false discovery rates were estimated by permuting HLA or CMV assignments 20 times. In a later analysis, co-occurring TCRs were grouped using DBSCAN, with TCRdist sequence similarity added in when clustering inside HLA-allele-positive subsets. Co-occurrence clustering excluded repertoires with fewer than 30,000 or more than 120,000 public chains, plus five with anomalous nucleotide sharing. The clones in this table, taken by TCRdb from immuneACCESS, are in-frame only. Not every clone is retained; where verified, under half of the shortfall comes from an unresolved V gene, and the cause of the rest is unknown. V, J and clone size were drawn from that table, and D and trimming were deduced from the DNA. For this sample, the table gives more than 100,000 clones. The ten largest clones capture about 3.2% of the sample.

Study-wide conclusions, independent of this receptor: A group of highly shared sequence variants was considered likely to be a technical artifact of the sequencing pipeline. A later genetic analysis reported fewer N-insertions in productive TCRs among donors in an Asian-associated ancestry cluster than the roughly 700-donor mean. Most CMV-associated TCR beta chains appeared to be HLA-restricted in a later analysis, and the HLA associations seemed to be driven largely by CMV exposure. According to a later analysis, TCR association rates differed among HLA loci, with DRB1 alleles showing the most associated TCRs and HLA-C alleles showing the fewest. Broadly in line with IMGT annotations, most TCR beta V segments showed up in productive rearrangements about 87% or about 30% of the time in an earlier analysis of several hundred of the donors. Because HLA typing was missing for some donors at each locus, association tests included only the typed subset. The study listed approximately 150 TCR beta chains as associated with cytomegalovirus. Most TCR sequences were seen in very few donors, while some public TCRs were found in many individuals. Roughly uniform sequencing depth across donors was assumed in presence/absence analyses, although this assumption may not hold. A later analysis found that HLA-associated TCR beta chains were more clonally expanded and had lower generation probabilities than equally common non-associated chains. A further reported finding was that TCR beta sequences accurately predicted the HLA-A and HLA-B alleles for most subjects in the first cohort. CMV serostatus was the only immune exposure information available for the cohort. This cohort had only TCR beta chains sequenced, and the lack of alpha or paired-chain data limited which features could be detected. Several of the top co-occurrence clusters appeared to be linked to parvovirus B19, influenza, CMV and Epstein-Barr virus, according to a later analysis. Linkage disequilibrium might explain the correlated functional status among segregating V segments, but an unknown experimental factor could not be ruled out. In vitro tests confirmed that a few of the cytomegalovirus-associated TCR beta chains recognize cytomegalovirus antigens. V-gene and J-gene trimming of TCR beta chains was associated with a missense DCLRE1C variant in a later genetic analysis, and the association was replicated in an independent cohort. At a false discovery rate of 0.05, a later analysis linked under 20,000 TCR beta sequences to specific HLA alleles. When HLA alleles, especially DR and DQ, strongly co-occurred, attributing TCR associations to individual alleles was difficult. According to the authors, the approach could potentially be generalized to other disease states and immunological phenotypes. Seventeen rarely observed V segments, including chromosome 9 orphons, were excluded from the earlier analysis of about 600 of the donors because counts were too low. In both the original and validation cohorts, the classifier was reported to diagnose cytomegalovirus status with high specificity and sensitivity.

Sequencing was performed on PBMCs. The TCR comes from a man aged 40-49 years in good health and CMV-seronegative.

The CDR3 protein is CASRIAGGRTEAFF. The DNA reads TGTGCCAGCAGAATTGCAGGGGGAAGAACTGAAGCTTTCTTT. This sequence uses TRBV6-5 and TRBJ1-1; TRBD1 lines up with 7 middle nucleotides. Ends trimmed: V by 6 bases, J by 5 bases; bases unmatched to a gene: 9. CDR1 and CDR2 are drawn from the germline V gene: MNHEY, SVGAGI. From its cysteine to its phenylalanine, the CDR3 spans 14 amino acids. The kept DNA is CDR3 alone, 42 bases in frame from the first base.